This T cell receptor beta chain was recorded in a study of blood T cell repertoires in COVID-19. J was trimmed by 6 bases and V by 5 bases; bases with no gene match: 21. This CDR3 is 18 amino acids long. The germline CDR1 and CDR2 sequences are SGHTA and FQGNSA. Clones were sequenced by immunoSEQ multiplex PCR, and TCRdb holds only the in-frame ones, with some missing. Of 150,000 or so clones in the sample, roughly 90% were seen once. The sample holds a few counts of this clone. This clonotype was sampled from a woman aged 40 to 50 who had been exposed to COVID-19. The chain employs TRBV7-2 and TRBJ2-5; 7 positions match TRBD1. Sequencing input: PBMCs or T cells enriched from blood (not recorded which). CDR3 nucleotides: TGTGCCAGCAGCAAGGACCCTAACAGGGGCCGGACGTTTAAGACCCAGTACTTC. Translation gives CASSKDPNRGRTFKTQYF.